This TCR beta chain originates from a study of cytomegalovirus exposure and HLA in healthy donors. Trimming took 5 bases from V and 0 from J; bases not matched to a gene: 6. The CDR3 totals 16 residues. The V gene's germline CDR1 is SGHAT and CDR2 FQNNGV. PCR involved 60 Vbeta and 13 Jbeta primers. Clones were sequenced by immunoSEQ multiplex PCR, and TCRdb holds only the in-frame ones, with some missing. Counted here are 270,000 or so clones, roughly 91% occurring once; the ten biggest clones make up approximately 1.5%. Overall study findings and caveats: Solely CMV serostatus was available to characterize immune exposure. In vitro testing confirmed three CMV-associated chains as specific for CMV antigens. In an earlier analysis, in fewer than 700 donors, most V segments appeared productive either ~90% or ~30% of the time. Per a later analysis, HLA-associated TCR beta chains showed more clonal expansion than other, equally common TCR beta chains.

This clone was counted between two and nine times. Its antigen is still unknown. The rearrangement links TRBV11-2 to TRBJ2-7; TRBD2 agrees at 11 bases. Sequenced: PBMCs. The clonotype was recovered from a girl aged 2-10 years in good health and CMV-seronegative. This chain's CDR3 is CASSPIAGGPSYEQYF. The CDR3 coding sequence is TGTGCCAGCAGCCCTATAGCGGGGGGGCCCTCCTACGAGCAGTACTTC.